The TCR beta chain described here comes from a study of blood T cells in healthy people across ages. Broader study findings: The study regarded diversity estimates from one million T cells as underestimates.

In germline, CDR1 is DFQATT, CDR2 SNEGSKA (reference sequence). The CDR3 contains 16 residues. Losses at the gene ends were 0 bases for V and 3 bases for J; bases not matched to a gene: 3. This clonotype came up many times. Its antigen is unidentified. With a J-beta primer mix and a sample-barcoded 5' primer, a second PCR ran roughly 7 to 11 cycles. TCRdb reprocessed the 5' RACE reads via MiXCR and lists one record per CDR3 protein. The sample lists some 1,800,000 distinct CDR3 sequences; roughly two fifths were seen once. Total RNA extraction produced at least 5.5 micrograms (per sample) for the study.

The chain carries TRBV20-1 and TRBJ2-2; 11 nucleotides align to TRBD1. Sequencing used blood. This clonotype was sampled from a human donor in good health. CDR3 amino acids: CSARDPGQGDTGELFF. The CDR3 DNA follows: TGCAGTGCTAGAGACCCGGGACAGGGGGACACCGGGGAGCTGTTTTTT.